What follows is one T cell receptor (beta chain) and its context. Its antigen is unidentified. The data were obtained in a study of cytomegalovirus exposure and HLA in healthy donors. General study points: Among the CMV-associated chains, a few were confirmed in vitro as specific for CMV antigens.

Germline V gives CDR1 SGHDN, CDR2 FVKESK. The CDR3 is 13 residues long. V lost 0 bases to trimming and J lost 6 bases, with 8 bases between them. The primer mix had 60 Vbeta and 13 Jbeta primers. TCRdb's table, derived via immunoSEQ multiplex PCR, lists solely in-frame clones and lacks some. The data show roughly 110,000 clones, with 65% to 90% seen just once and under 2% held by the top ten. The sample consisted of PBMCs. The TCR was taken from a man aged 50 or older in good health and CMV-seronegative. The chain combines TRBV14 with TRBJ1-2; D is unclear. The CDR3 nucleotides read TGTGCCAGCAGCCAAGAGACAAGGCATGGCTACACCTTC. Encoded protein: CASSQETRHGYTF.